These 2 T cell receptor beta chains were all obtained from the same sample, sequenced in a study of CD8 T cells in Susac syndrome. Random hexamers primed reverse transcription of about 0.5 to 1 ug RNA. TCRdb called the immunoSEQ multiplex PCR reads again in MiXCR, with one record for every CDR3 protein. The table has 150,000 to 190,000 distinct CDR3 sequences, over 95% seen once; the top ten hold 0.15%. Specimen: CD8+ T cells from PBMCs. The receptors originated from a human donor with multiple sclerosis.

CDR3 region: CASSRSATYNEQFF. The CDR3 nucleotides are TGTGCCAGCAGCCGTTCCGCTACCTACAATGAGCAGTTCTTC. V and J are TRBV6-2 or TRBV6-3 and TRBJ2-1; no clear D gene. V lost 6 bases and J lost 2, with 11 bases in between. In germline, CDR1 is MNHEY, CDR2 SVGEGT. This CDR3 region has 14 residues.

V usage is TRBV20-1 and J usage is TRBJ1-1, with a tentative D call TRBD1 (5 bases). Trimming removed 4 bases from V and 4 bases from J, with 16 bases in between. Germline V gene lookup returns CDR1 DFQATT and CDR2 SNEGSKA (reference sequence). The CDR3 extends over 14 amino acids. CDR3 loop: CSATYYQGGTEAFF. The CDR3 bases are TGCAGTGCTACTTACTACCAGGGTGGCACTGAAGCTTTCTTT.